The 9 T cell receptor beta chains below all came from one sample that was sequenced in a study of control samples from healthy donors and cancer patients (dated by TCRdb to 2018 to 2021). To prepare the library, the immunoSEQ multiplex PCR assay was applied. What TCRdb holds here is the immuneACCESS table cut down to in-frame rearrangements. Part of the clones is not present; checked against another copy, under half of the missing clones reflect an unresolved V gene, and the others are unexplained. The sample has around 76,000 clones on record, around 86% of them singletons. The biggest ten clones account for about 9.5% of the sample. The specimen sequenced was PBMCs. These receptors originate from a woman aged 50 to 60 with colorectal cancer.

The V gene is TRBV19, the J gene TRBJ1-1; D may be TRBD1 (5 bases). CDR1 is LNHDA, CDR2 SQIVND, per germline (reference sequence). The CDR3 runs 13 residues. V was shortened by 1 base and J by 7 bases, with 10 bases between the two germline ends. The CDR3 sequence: CASSIGRAFEAFF. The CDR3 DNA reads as TGTGCCAGTAGTATAGGCAGGGCTTTTGAAGCTTTCTTT.

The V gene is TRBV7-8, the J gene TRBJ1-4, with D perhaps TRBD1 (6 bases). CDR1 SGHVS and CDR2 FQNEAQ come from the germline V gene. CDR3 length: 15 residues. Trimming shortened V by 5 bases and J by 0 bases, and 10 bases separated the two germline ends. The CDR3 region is CASSRGGATNEKLFF. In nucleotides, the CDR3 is TGTGCCAGCAGCCGAGGGGGGGCAACTAATGAAAAACTGTTTTTT.

In nucleotides, the CDR3 is TGTTCCAGAGGTCCCATGAACACTGAAGCTTTCTTT. Its protein is CSRGPMNTEAFF. The rearrangement uses TRBV12-1 and TRBJ1-1. TRBV12-1 is flagged as a pseudogene. This CDR3 has 12 amino acids.

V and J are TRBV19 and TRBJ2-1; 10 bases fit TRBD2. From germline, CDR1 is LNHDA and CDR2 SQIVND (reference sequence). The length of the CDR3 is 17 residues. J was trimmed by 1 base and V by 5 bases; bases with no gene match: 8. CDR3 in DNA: TGTGCCAGTAGTGGACGAGCGGGGGGGAGATCCTACAATGAGCAGTTCTTC. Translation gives CASSGRAGGRSYNEQFF.

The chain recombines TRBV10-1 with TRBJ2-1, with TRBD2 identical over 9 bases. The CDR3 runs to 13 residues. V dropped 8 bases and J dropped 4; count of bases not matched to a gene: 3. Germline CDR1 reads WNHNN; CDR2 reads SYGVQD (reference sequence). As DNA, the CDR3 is TGCGCCAGCCGGCGGGGGGGGTACAATGAGCAGTTCTTC. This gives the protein CASRRGGYNEQFF.

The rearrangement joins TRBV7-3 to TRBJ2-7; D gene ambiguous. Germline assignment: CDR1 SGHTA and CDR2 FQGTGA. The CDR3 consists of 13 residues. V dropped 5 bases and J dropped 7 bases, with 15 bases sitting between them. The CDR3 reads CASSPRSDTEQYV. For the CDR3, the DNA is TGTGCCAGCAGCCCAAGGTCGGATACTGAGCAGTACGTC.

CDR3 amino acids: CASSGAGDEGYTF. DNA of the CDR3: TGTGCCAGCAGCGGGGCAGGGGATGAAGGCTACACCTTC. This rearrangement joins TRBV5-5 to TRBJ1-2; tentative D call: TRBD1 (6 bases). Trimming removed 4 bases from V and 8 bases from J, with 15 bases in between. This CDR3 contains 13 residues. Germline V lookup: CDR1 SGHKS, CDR2 YYEKEE (reference sequence).

The CDR3 DNA sequence: TGTGCCAGCAGTGGGACTAGCGGGGAGGCAGATACGCAGTATTTT. It codes for CASSGTSGEADTQYF. The chain couples TRBV2 to TRBJ2-3; the match to TRBD2 covers 12 bases. V dropped 4 bases and J dropped 4; count of bases not matched to a gene: 3. This CDR3 spans 15 amino acids. Germline V gene sequence: CDR1 SNHLY, CDR2 FYNNEI.

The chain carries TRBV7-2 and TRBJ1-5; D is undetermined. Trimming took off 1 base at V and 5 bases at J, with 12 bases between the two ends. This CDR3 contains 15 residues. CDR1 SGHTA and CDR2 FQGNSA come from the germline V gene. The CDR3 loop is CASSLEGLAYQPQHF. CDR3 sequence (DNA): TGTGCCAGCAGCTTAGAAGGTTTAGCGTATCAGCCCCAGCATTTT.